This T cell receptor (beta chain) is from a study of T cell repertoires in cytomegalovirus infection. This clonotype showed up just a few times. Antigen specificity is unknown. V lost 3 bases to trimming and J lost 6 bases; unmatched junction nucleotides: 9. From germline, CDR1 is SGDLS and CDR2 YYNGEE. This CDR3 has 14 amino acids. TCRdb called the reads again in MiXCR, with one record for every CDR3 protein. Among about 100,000 distinct CDR3 sequences listed, less than 55% were seen once. The clonotype was recovered from a human donor in good health (CMV status not recorded). Some clones in this sample may be carry-over from other donors' samples. The chain employs TRBV9 and TRBJ2-7, with 7 nucleotides matching TRBD1. The sequenced sample was CD8+ T cells from cultured PBMCs, obtained from culture after CMV antigen stimulation. The CDR3 protein is CASSGTGEVSEQYF. The CDR3 DNA reads as TGTGCCAGCAGCGGTACAGGGGAAGTAAGCGAGCAGTACTTC. The variable domain in full, completed from reference TRBV9 and TRBJ2-7, reads DSGVTQTPKHLITATGQRVTLRCSPRSGDLSVYWYQQSLDQGLQFLIQYYNGEERAKGNILERFSAQQFPDLHSELNLSSLELGDSALYFCASSGTGEVSEQYFGPGTRLTVT.